The 17 T cell receptor beta chains given below trace back to one sample, sequenced in a study of blood T cell repertoires in COVID-19 (dated by TCRdb to the early 2020s). Preparation of the library involved the immunoSEQ multiplex PCR assay. TCRdb's version of the immuneACCESS table is confined to in-frame rearrangements and falls short of the full clone set. An unresolved V gene accounts for under half of the shortfall where checked; the remainder is of unknown origin. The sample table contains more than 300,000 clones; only one count was recorded for roughly 89% of them. The top ten clones comprise roughly a tenth of the sample. The sequencing input was PBMCs or T cells enriched from blood (not recorded which). The source of these receptors is a woman aged 25 to 45 who had recovered from COVID-19.

V is TRBV19 and J is TRBJ2-7, with D unclear. Trimming stripped 1 base from V and 0 bases from J, with 10 bases between. CDR3 size: 15 residues. CDR1 is LNHDA, CDR2 SQIVND, per germline (reference sequence). CDR3 nucleotide sequence: TGTGCCAGTAGTATAGGCCGACTGATCTCCTACGAGCAGTACTTC. Translated, it gives CASSIGRLISYEQYF.

The J gene is TRBJ1-1, the V gene TRBV19, with D perhaps matching TRBD1 (5 bases). The CDR3 is 15 residues long. V gave up 4 bases and J gave up 8 bases, with 20 bases separating them. Germline CDR1 and CDR2: LNHDA and SQIVND (reference sequence). CDR3 residues: CASSRAVTETAEAFF. In DNA, the CDR3 is TGTGCCAGTAGTAGGGCGGTTACGGAGACAGCGGAAGCTTTCTTT. Filled out from reference TRBV19 and TRBJ1-1, the complete variable domain reads DGGITQSPKYLFRKEGQNVTLSCEQNLNHDAMYWYRQDPGQGLRLIYYSQIVNDFQKGDIAEGYSVSREKKESFPLTVTSAQKNPTAFYLCASSRAVTETAEAFFGQGTRLTVV.

The chain employs TRBV9 and TRBJ2-3, with 11 bases fitting TRBD2. Trimming removed 4 bases from V and 2 bases from J; junction bases left unmatched: 6. This CDR3 is built from 16 residues. From germline, CDR1 is SGDLS and CDR2 YYNGEE. The CDR3: CASSSRLAGLTDTQYF. CDR3 nucleotides: TGTGCCAGCAGCTCACGACTAGCGGGACTCACAGATACGCAGTATTTT.

The chain links TRBV6-4 to TRBJ2-2; a possible D gene is TRBD2 (5 bases). CDR1 and CDR2 from the germline V gene are MRHNA and SNTAGT. CDR3 size: 14 residues. Trimming cost V 2 bases and J 3 bases, with 7 bases left between them. Here the CDR3 reads CASSDREYTGELFF. For the CDR3, the DNA is TGTGCCAGCAGTGACAGGGAGTACACCGGGGAGCTGTTTTTT.

This chain connects TRBV5-1 to TRBJ2-7, with 8 positions matching TRBD1. V dropped 5 bases and J dropped 4; count of bases not matched to a gene: 8. Germline values: CDR1 SGHRS, CDR2 YFSETQ. This CDR3 has 14 amino acids. CDR3 protein: CASSQQNRGYEQYF. CDR3 nucleotides: TGCGCCAGCAGTCAACAGAACAGGGGGTACGAGCAGTACTTC.

The chain recombines TRBV7-9 with TRBJ1-1; 8 nucleotides align to TRBD1. The V segment lost 5 bases and the J segment 3 bases; nucleotides outside the gene matches: 5. Germline V CDR1 and CDR2: SEHNR, FQNEAQ (reference sequence). This CDR3 spans 14 amino acids. The CDR3 nucleotides are TGTGCCAGCAGCCAACCAGGGGGCGACACTGAAGCTTTCTTT. It translates to CASSQPGGDTEAFF.

The V call is TRBV18, the J call TRBJ1-5, with unresolved D. Germline lookup yields CDR1 KGHSH and CDR2 LQKENI. Trimming stripped 2 bases from V and 0 bases from J, with 8 bases between. The CDR3 has 15 residues. CDR3 loop: CASSPFRISNQPQHF. The CDR3 DNA reads TGTGCCAGCTCACCATTCAGGATTAGCAATCAGCCCCAGCATTTT.

This sequence joins TRBV5-8 and TRBJ2-7, with 7 bases that match TRBD2. The germline V gene encodes CDR1 SGHTS and CDR2 YDEGEE. CDR3 size: 15 residues. Trimming at V came to 3 bases and at J to 4 bases, leaving 10 bases not matched to a gene. The CDR3, as DNA: TGTGCCAGCAGCTCCTTTGGGGGGGATGGGTACGAGCAGTACTTC. The encoded protein is CASSSFGGDGYEQYF.

This chain joins TRBV27 and TRBJ1-2, with TRBD1 identical over 11 bases. The trim removed 3 bases at V and 1 base at J, leaving 4 bases unmatched. The CDR3 has 16 amino acids. In germline, CDR1 is MNHEY, CDR2 SMNVEV (reference sequence). The CDR3 is CASSFKGTGGNYGYTF. The CDR3 nucleotides are TGTGCCAGCAGTTTCAAAGGGACAGGGGGTAACTATGGCTACACCTTC.

The chain links TRBV11-3 to TRBJ2-1, with D possibly matching TRBD2 (6 bases). The CDR3 extends over 17 amino acids. The germline V gene has CDR1 SGHNT and CDR2 YENEEA. V gave up 1 base and J gave up 8 bases, with 21 bases separating them. The CDR3 loop reads CASSLAVGGAGNHEQFF. The CDR3 DNA follows: TGTGCCAGCAGCTTAGCCGTCGGAGGTGCGGGAAACCATGAGCAGTTCTTC.

The chain uses TRBV3-1 (or the pseudogene TRBV3-2) and TRBJ1-1, with D possibly matching TRBD1 (6 bases). The CDR3 has 11 residues. The V end was cut by 1 base, the J end by 10 bases, with 7 bases between. CDR1 LGHDT and CDR2 YNNKEL come from the germline V gene (reference sequence). The CDR3 nucleotides are TGTGCCAGCAGCCAAGCAGGGGCAGCTTTCTTT. This codes for CASSQAGAAFF.

V gene TRBV5-1 combines with J gene TRBJ2-3; tentative D call: TRBD2 (5 bases). Trimming shortened V by 2 bases and J by 0 bases, and 10 bases separated the two germline ends. The CDR3 length is 15 residues. CDR1 is SGHRS, CDR2 YFSETQ, per germline. As DNA, the CDR3 is TGCGCCAGCAGCTTTAAAGCGGCTAGCACAGATACGCAGTATTTT. Translated, it gives CASSFKAASTDTQYF.

The CDR3 reads CASSSQQSLSYNEQFF. The CDR3 nucleotides are TGTGCCAGCAGCTCCCAACAGTCACTCTCCTACAATGAGCAGTTCTTC. The chain recombines TRBV11-3 with TRBJ2-1; D is ambiguous. The V and J ends lost 4 bases and 0 bases respectively, with 13 bases between them. The CDR3 is 16 amino acids. Germline-derived CDR1 and CDR2 are SGHNT and YENEEA.

The gene calls are TRBV7-6 and TRBJ2-2, with 10 bases aligning to TRBD2. Looked up from germline, CDR1 is SGHVS and CDR2 is FNYEAQ. The CDR3 loop spans 16 amino acids. V was clipped by 4 bases and J by 0 bases; unmatched bases: 2. The CDR3 DNA reads as TGTGCCAGCAGCTCGACTAGCGGGTCGAACACCGGGGAGCTGTTTTTT. Translation gives CASSSTSGSNTGELFF.

The J gene is TRBJ2-1, the V gene TRBV7-3; D perhaps matches TRBD2 (6 bases). Between the trimmed V and J ends, which lost 8 bases and 4 bases, there was a span of 12 bases. Germline V CDR1 and CDR2: SGHTA, FQGTGA. The CDR3 is 13 amino acids. The CDR3 loop is CASSRLDYNEQFF. Here the CDR3 DNA reads TGTGCCAGCTCTAGACTAGATTACAATGAGCAGTTCTTC.

This clone has just one count. This chain joins TRBV6-2 or TRBV6-3 and TRBJ2-1; 9 bases map to TRBD2. The germline CDR1 and CDR2 sequences are MNHEY and SVGEGT. The CDR3 is 14 residues long. J lost 7 bases, V lost 3 bases, and 4 bases had no gene match. CDR3 amino acids: CASSYSTSGNEQFF. CDR3 coding DNA: TGTGCCAGCAGTTATTCGACTAGCGGTAATGAGCAGTTCTTC.

J is TRBJ2-7 and V is TRBV29-1, with D perhaps matching TRBD2 (6 bases). The V end was cut by 6 bases, the J end by 3 bases, with 24 bases between. This CDR3 is built from 16 residues. Per the germline V gene, CDR1 is SQVTM and CDR2 is ANQGSEA. In nucleotides, the CDR3 is TGCAGCGTCCTGGGTGCGGGGTCTCGGCCCTACTACGAGCAGTACTTC. Amino acid sequence: CSVLGAGSRPYYEQYF.